One TCR beta chain is described in this entry. What antigen it recognizes has not been identified. The input lacks base qualities; no much larger clone sits a single base away. TCRbeta CDR3 regions were amplified from genomic DNA using the immunoSEQ Assay, a bias-controlled multiplex PCR. On the study's bioinformatics: Within the assay, amplification of reference gene primers was used to estimate how many nucleated cells each sample contained. To quantify the absolute abundance of each unique TCRbeta CDR3 rearrangement, sequence reads were collapsed and filtered. Productive Simpson clonality was computed per sample as the square root of Simpson's diversity index over productive rearrangements. TCRdb provides this immuneACCESS table in a form limited to in-frame rearrangements. Some clones are lacking; in checked studies, under half of them reflect an unresolved V gene, and why the rest are absent is not known. The V and J calls and clone size were taken over from that table, and D and trimming were inferred from the DNA. Recorded for this sample are 150,000 to 200,000 clones; under 85% of them occurred a single time. The ten most abundant clones make up 10% to 15% of the sample.

In the prospective study, participants were about 18 to 95 years old, resided in about 25 geographic areas of the United States, and were enrolled through a virtual design. Cohort assignment in the prospective study relied on participant-reported clinical history from a screening survey and a study questionnaire. Recovered participants in ImmuneRACE Cohort 3 were defined as having two consecutive negative NP/OP PCR tests, clearance from a healthcare professional, or resolution of symptoms. In the prospective study, whole blood, serum and a nasopharyngeal or oropharyngeal swab were collected from each participant by mobile phlebotomists. Additional blood draws and questionnaires over an approximately two-month period could optionally be provided by prospective study participants. Prospective study blood samples were shipped either frozen or at room temperature before DNA extraction. The data derive from a study of blood T cell repertoires in COVID-19 (dated by TCRdb to the early 2020s). In the study overall: Samples covering the acute and convalescent phases of COVID-19 were provided by collaborators in the United States, Italy and Spain. The prospective study material was composed of cDNA or gDNA derived from T cells, B-cell-depleted T cells, or PBMCs. Samples came from the ongoing ImmuneRACE study (first 160 participants) plus 1,254 subjects from 6 global collaborators. Deeply sampled blood TCRbeta repertoires from subjects exposed to, actively infected with, or recovered from COVID-19 were included in the dataset. The repertoires were made available in a free public database intended to serve as a resource for research on the immune response to SARS-CoV-2. HLA class I and class II types, where available, came from metadata supplied by the sample provider rather than from assay-based typing. The sample metadata nearly always contained a de-identified subject ID, COVID-19 status, age in years and sex. Overall results and qualifications from the work: The quantity of clinical and demographic metadata differed by source and by participant and was supplied without curation.

Unmatched junction bases come to 8, with V trimmed by 4 bases and J by 4 bases. From the cysteine through the phenylalanine, the CDR3 covers 16 amino acids. The kept DNA is CDR3 alone, 48 bases in frame from the first base. From a lookup of the germline V gene, CDR1 and CDR2 are MNHEY and SVGAGI. The chain links TRBV6-5 with TRBJ1-3; 9 bases in the middle match TRBD1. Sequencing was performed on PBMCs or T cells enriched from blood (not recorded which). This clonotype was sampled from a man aged 45-65 years who had recovered from COVID-19. In nucleotides, the sequence is TGTGCCAGCAGTTTATCCGGGACAGGGTTCGGAAACACCATATATTTT. This sequence encodes CASSLSGTGFGNTIYF.